Sequencing of this T cell receptor beta chain was carried out in a study of CXCR3-negative and CXCR3-positive naive CD8 T cells (dated by TCRdb to 2018 to 2020). Regarding the complete study: In total, about 150 million TRB reads were obtained, corresponding to roughly 1.5 +/- 0.3 million reads per library. For the TRBV-TRBJ cluster analysis, the naive subsets came from roughly 5 donors, while the memory cells came from 3 donors. Data from ten to twelve donors, pooled across two independent experiments, went into the diversity and physicochemical repertoire analyses.

A note on this clonotype: Its binding antigen is unknown.

Sequencing used a NextSeq 550. The Human TCR Profiling Kit (MiLaboratory) was used to make UMI-labeled 5' RACE TRB cDNA libraries. cDNA synthesis used the entire amount of extracted RNA, and PCR amplification then used the entire amount of cDNA produced. Libraries were prepared in parallel with an identical number of PCR cycles. The study's own analysis went as follows. About 54,000 +/- 9,700 unique UMI-labeled TRB cDNA molecules per library were extracted with MIGEC and MiXCR, with at least two reads per UMI required. On average, each library contained about 40,000 +/- 10,000 functional in-frame TRB CDR3 nucleotide clonotypes without stop codons. After downsampling to 5000 UMI-labeled TRB molecules per sample, diversity metrics such as normalized Shannon-Wiener and Chao1 were calculated in VDJtools. VDJtools was used to calculate clonotype-size-weighted physicochemical properties of the central five CDR3 residues, namely interaction energy, strength, volume and Kidera factor 4. TCRdb reprocessed the reads; each CDR3 protein sequence makes one entry, and DNA is unavailable. The V and J calls follow TCRdb's processing rather than the paper's. The table for this sample shows some 47,000 distinct CDR3 sequences. Around 0.6% of the sample rests with the top ten.

The investigation overall reported the following: Repertoire diversity was comparably high in both naive subsets but much lower in memory CD8+ T cells. Compared with CXCR3-negative naive cells, CXCR3-positive naive cells had TRB CDR3s with higher hydrophobicity (lower Kidera factor 4), lower energy, and higher strength and volume indices. Because surface CD5, which has been linked to self-reactivity in mice, was comparable between naive subsets, TCR interaction strength was also inferred from TRB CDR3 physicochemical properties. Because CXCR3 expression was partially decreased after cryopreservation, freshly isolated PBMCs were used for most assays. Naive CXCR3-negative and CXCR3-positive cells from the same donor showed similar TRBV-TRBJ usage, whereas memory cells showed distinct patterns.

For every CD8+ T cell subset, over 250,000 cells were flow-sorted straight into RLT lysis buffer, and each subset was sorted in triplicate. To exclude memory contaminants, naive CD8+ T cells were stringently defined as CD45RO-CCR7+CD27+CD95-. Peripheral blood mononuclear cells were isolated from buffy coats by standard density gradient centrifugation. Naive CXCR3-negative and CXCR3-positive CD8+ T cells were flow-sorted using a FACSAria III. Total RNA was extracted from sorted cells using an RNeasy Mini Kit. The CDR3 covers 14 residues, taking in both the cysteine and the phenylalanine. Only the protein is available. Reading the germline V gene gives CDR1 SQVTM and CDR2 ANQGSEA.

The sequence joins TRBV29-1 to TRBJ1-2. Sequencing was done on a sample of naive CXCR3+ CD8+ T cells from blood. Sample cell subset or site, as interpreted from the label and publication: CD45RO-CCR7+CD27+CD95- naive CD8+ T cells expressing CXCR3 (TNR3+). The source is a human donor in good health. Some clones in this sample may be carry-over from other donors' samples. The CDR3 region: CSVDEGHRFYGYTF.